Presented here are 32 T cell receptor beta chains from one specimen sequenced in a study of blood T cells in healthy people across ages. A second PCR, run for about 6 to 11 cycles, used a sample-barcoded 5' primer plus a J-beta primer mix. TCRdb called the 5' RACE reads again in MiXCR, with one record for every CDR3 protein. The repertoire holds fewer than 2,000,000 distinct CDR3 sequences, with approximately 32% as singletons. Sequenced sample: blood. All receptors derive from a woman aged 30 to 39 in good health.

This clonotype has only a few counts. This chain uses TRBV27 with TRBJ2-5, with TRBD2 as a possible D gene (6 bases). The length of the CDR3 is 18 residues. Germline CDR1 and CDR2: MNHEY and SMNVEV (reference sequence). V lost 0 bases and J 5 bases, leaving 22 bases between the germline ends. The CDR3 coding sequence is TGTGCCAGCAGTTTATCCGGGGGTCCGTTAACCCCCCCCGAGACCCAGTACTTC. Amino acid sequence: CASSLSGGPLTPPETQYF.

The rearrangement uses TRBV12-3 or TRBV12-4 and TRBJ2-5; D is ambiguous. Trimming removed 6 bases from V and 11 bases from J, with 16 bases in between. This CDR3 has 12 amino acids. The CDR3 DNA reads TGTGCCAGCAGCCTCAATCCCGAATTGCAGTACTTC. Its protein is CASSLNPELQYF.

This clonotype was picked up a small number of times. The chain has TRBV20-1 and TRBJ2-7; 8 bases align to TRBD1. Trimming cost V 6 bases and J 0 bases; bases outside gene matches: 7. The germline gives CDR1 DFQATT, CDR2 SNEGSKA (reference sequence). This CDR3 spans 14 amino acids. DNA for the CDR3: TGCAGTGCGACGGACAGGGACCCCTCCTACGAGCAGTACTTC. Translation: CSATDRDPSYEQYF.

The rearrangement joins TRBV7-9 to TRBJ2-7; D might be TRBD1 or TRBD2, each matching 5 bases. Germline V gene lookup returns CDR1 SEHNR and CDR2 FQNEAQ (reference sequence). The CDR3 length is 15 residues. V was shortened by 5 bases and J by 1 base, with 15 bases between the two germline ends. Here the CDR3 reads CASSNPGQESYEQYF. The CDR3 DNA follows: TGTGCCAGCAGCAACCCGGGGCAGGAATCCTACGAGCAGTACTTC.

This chain links TRBV20-1 with TRBJ2-7; 15 bases agree with TRBD2. The CDR3 consists of 15 residues. With V trimmed by 6 bases and J by 6 bases, 9 bases remained unmatched. Looked up from germline, CDR1 is DFQATT and CDR2 is SNEGSKA (reference sequence). The CDR3 is CSAIRPGLAGGEQYF. CDR3 sequence (DNA): TGCAGTGCCATCCGCCCGGGACTAGCGGGAGGCGAGCAGTACTTC.

There are a few counts of this clonotype. The chain employs TRBV6-6 and TRBJ1-2, with 7 bases that match TRBD1. V gave up 2 bases and J gave up 8 bases; unmatched junction bases: 5. The V gene's germline CDR1 is MNHNY and CDR2 SVGAGI (reference sequence). This CDR3 is built from 13 residues. CDR3 sequence: CASSYHGTDGYTF. The DNA of the CDR3 is TGTGCCAGCAGTTACCATGGGACAGACGGCTACACCTTC.

The chain uses TRBV7-9 and TRBJ1-1; D may be TRBD1 (5 bases). The CDR3 totals 12 residues. The germline V gene has CDR1 SEHNR and CDR2 FQNEAQ (reference sequence). Trimming removed 5 bases at V and 7 bases at J, with 11 bases between. The CDR3 sequence: CASSGGGDEAFF. Here the CDR3 DNA reads TGTGCCAGCAGCGGCGGGGGGGATGAAGCTTTCTTT.

CDR3 nucleotides: TGTGCCAGCAGTCCCAATCCTGACTCACCCCTCCACTTT. Residues: CASSPNPDSPLHF. This sequence joins TRBV27 and TRBJ1-6; D remains unclear. CDR1 and CDR2 from the germline V gene are MNHEY and SMNVEV (reference sequence). The CDR3 runs to 13 residues. Trimming took off 5 bases at V and 10 bases at J, with 12 bases between the two ends.

The chain recombines TRBV5-1 with TRBJ2-7, with 10 bases matching TRBD1. The CDR3 sequence is 15 residues long. The germline V gene has CDR1 SGHRS and CDR2 YFSETQ. V lost 4 bases, J lost 3 bases, and 7 bases stayed unmatched. The CDR3 coding sequence is TGCGCCAGCAGCCCCTATGGACAGGGGGACTACGAGCAGTACTTC. Translating it yields CASSPYGQGDYEQYF.

The V gene is TRBV28, the J gene TRBJ2-1, with TRBD2 matching 9 bases. There are 17 residues in the CDR3. CDR1 and CDR2 from the germline V gene are MDHEN and SYDVKM. With V trimmed by 7 bases and J by 0 bases, 10 bases remained unmatched. CDR3 region: CASISGRSLGSYNEQFF. The CDR3 DNA follows: TGTGCCAGCATTAGCGGGAGATCGCTGGGCTCCTACAATGAGCAGTTCTTC.

The chain joins TRBV3-1 to TRBJ2-5; D might be TRBD2 (6 bases). V was clipped by 1 base and J by 4 bases, with 13 bases between them. CDR1 and CDR2 (germline): LGHDT, YNNKEL (reference sequence). The CDR3 sequence is 15 residues long. In DNA, the CDR3 is TGTGCCAGCAGCCAAGGGGGAACTAGCAGAGAGACCCAGTACTTC. This sequence encodes CASSQGGTSRETQYF.

The gene calls are TRBV2 and TRBJ1-1; D is undetermined. The CDR3 runs 14 residues. Trimming cost V 7 bases and J 4 bases, with 16 bases left between them. Germline values: CDR1 SNHLY, CDR2 FYNNEI. The CDR3 region is CASILPGVGTEAFF. Here the CDR3 DNA reads TGTGCCAGCATTTTGCCGGGTGTGGGCACTGAAGCTTTCTTT.

As DNA, the CDR3 is TGTGCCAGCAGCGTACATCTGGGGGAAGTGGGTAATGAGCAGTTCTTC. It translates to CASSVHLGEVGNEQFF. The V and J genes are TRBV9 and TRBJ2-1; D is tentatively TRBD1 or TRBD2 (5 bases each). V dropped 1 base and J dropped 7 bases, with 18 bases sitting between them. CDR3 length equals 16 residues. Germline V gene sequence: CDR1 SGDLS, CDR2 YYNGEE.

The rearrangement links TRBV4-2 to TRBJ2-3, with 7 bases matching TRBD1. The germline gives CDR1 LGHNA, CDR2 YNFKEQ. J gave up 0 bases and V 2 bases, and 5 bases lay outside the gene matches. The CDR3 covers 16 residues. For the CDR3, the DNA is TGTGCCAGCAGCCAAAAAGGGGGCCAAAGCACAGATACGCAGTATTTT. Encoded protein: CASSQKGGQSTDTQYF.

The chain has TRBV28 and TRBJ2-3; 12 bases agree with TRBD2. This CDR3 region has 17 residues. After removal of 2 bases from V and 8 bases from J, the junction contained 11 bases not matched to a gene. Germline V gene lookup returns CDR1 MDHEN and CDR2 SYDVKM. Written as DNA, the CDR3 is TGTGCCAGCAGTTTAGTCGGACTAGCGGGACAAGGAGGTACGCAGTATTTT. This sequence encodes CASSLVGLAGQGGTQYF.

This clonotype was recorded a few times. The chain is built from TRBV12-3 or TRBV12-4 and TRBJ2-5, with TRBD1 as a possible D gene (6 bases). Deletions cut 3 bases from V and 3 bases from J, with 17 bases between. CDR3 length: 16 residues. CDR3: CASSLRGNPGEETQYF. The CDR3 region has the DNA TGTGCCAGCAGTTTGAGGGGGAACCCGGGCGAAGAGACCCAGTACTTC.

About this clonotype: This may arise from a read error, as a much more abundant clone is one base away. This chain links TRBV28 with TRBJ2-7; unclear D gene. Per germline, CDR1 MDHEN and CDR2 SYDVKM. With 7 bases removed from V and 4 bases from J, the gap between germline ends came to 20 bases. The CDR3 spans 15 residues. The CDR3 reads CASTSGRINVYEQYF. The CDR3 coding sequence is TGTGCCAGCACCAGTGGGCGGATAAACGTATACGAGCAGTACTTC.

The chain joins TRBV7-3 to TRBJ2-3; tentative D call: TRBD1 (6 bases). Germline lookup yields CDR1 SGHTA and CDR2 FQGTGA. The CDR3 is 15 residues long. V shed 2 bases and J shed 5 bases, with 14 bases lying between them. The CDR3 here is CASSLGQGRVDTQYF. CDR3 sequence (DNA): TGTGCCAGCAGCTTAGGGCAGGGGCGGGTAGATACGCAGTATTTT.

This clonotype was counted only a few times. The chain recombines TRBV7-3 with TRBJ2-1; weak D call: TRBD1 (6 bases). In germline, CDR1 is SGHTA, CDR2 FQGTGA. The CDR3 runs 14 residues. The V end lost 5 bases, the J end lost 5 bases, and 13 bases lay between the germline ends. CDR3 DNA: TGTGCCAGCAGCACGGGACAAGCCGACAATGAGCAGTTCTTC. Its translation is CASSTGQADNEQFF.

The chain carries TRBV27 and TRBJ2-3; D is unresolved. Trimming stripped 7 bases from V and 0 bases from J, with 11 bases between. The CDR3 covers 14 residues. From germline, CDR1 is MNHEY and CDR2 SMNVEV (reference sequence). The CDR3 sequence is CASKLMDSTDTQYF. CDR3 nucleotides: TGTGCCAGCAAGTTGATGGACAGCACAGATACGCAGTATTTT.

Details on this clonotype: At one end, the junction sequence differs from germline, possibly due to a read error. V and J are TRBV6-5 and TRBJ1-2, with D possibly being TRBD1 (5 bases). Germline values: CDR1 MNHEY, CDR2 SVGAGI. This CDR3 is built from 15 residues. For the CDR3, the DNA is TGTGCCGGCAGTTACCTAGGGGTTTCTAGCTATGGCTACACCTTC. Protein sequence: CAGSYLGVSSYGYTF.

This clonotype was detected only a few times. The rearrangement joins TRBV7-9 to TRBJ2-5; no definite D call. V was clipped by 6 bases and J by 5 bases, with 10 bases between them. CDR1 is SEHNR, CDR2 FQNEAQ, per germline (reference sequence). The CDR3 totals 12 residues. For the CDR3, the DNA is TGTGCCAGCAGTTCCCGGTGGGAGACCCAGTACTTC. Translated, it gives CASSSRWETQYF.

This clonotype came up a few times. CDR3 nucleotide sequence: TGTGCCAGCAGCTTAAAGGGGGAATTTAACTATGGCTACACCTTC. Encoded protein: CASSLKGEFNYGYTF. This rearrangement joins TRBV7-3 to TRBJ1-2, with TRBD1 as a possible D gene (6 bases). V lost 1 base, J lost 1 base, and 10 bases lay in between. Per the germline V gene, CDR1 is SGHTA and CDR2 is FQGTGA. This CDR3 comprises 15 residues.

The table lists this clonotype with a few counts. The chain combines TRBV27 with TRBJ2-1; D possibly corresponds to TRBD1 (5 bases). The germline CDR1 and CDR2 sequences are MNHEY and SMNVEV (reference sequence). The germline V and J ends were trimmed by 6 bases and 9 bases, with 9 bases remaining between them. The CDR3 length is 11 residues. CDR3 residues: CASRQGLEQFF. In DNA form, the CDR3 reads TGTGCCAGCAGGCAGGGTCTTGAGCAGTTCTTC.

The chain is built from TRBV12-3 or TRBV12-4 and TRBJ1-1; 7 bases align to TRBD1. The CDR3 is 12 amino acids. V trimming: 7 bases; J trimming: 4 bases; junction bases outside the gene matches: 3. This chain's CDR3 is CASNHRGTEAFF. The CDR3 DNA is TGTGCCAGCAACCACAGGGGCACTGAAGCTTTCTTT.

Note on this clonotype: A much larger clone differs from this one at a single base, so this may be a read error. The gene calls are TRBV29-1 and TRBJ2-3; the match to TRBD2 covers 10 bases. The CDR3 runs to 15 residues. Germline CDR1 is SQVTM and CDR2 is ANQGSEA. The CDR3 DNA is TGCAACGTAGCAAGGACTAGCGGAAAGACAGATACGCAGTATTTT. Translation gives CNVARTSGKTDTQYF.

About this clonotype: The junction departs from the called germline gene at one end, perhaps through a read error. This chain links TRBV5-1 with TRBJ2-7; 9 bases agree with TRBD1. The V gene's germline CDR1 is SGHRS and CDR2 YFSETQ. The CDR3 has 14 amino acids. The DNA of the CDR3 is TGCGTCAGCAGTCCCGGGACAGGGCCCTACGAGCAGTACTTC. It yields the protein CVSSPGTGPYEQYF.

The chain links TRBV7-2 to TRBJ2-6, with D unclear. This CDR3 has 18 amino acids. Trimming removed 1 base from V and 0 bases from J, with 13 bases in between. Germline CDR1 SGHTA, CDR2 FQGNSA. DNA for the CDR3: TGTGCCAGCAGCTTAGGGGCCTTTAGACACTCTGGGGCCAACGTCCTGACTTTC. It is translated as CASSLGAFRHSGANVLTF.

This sequence joins TRBV7-8 and TRBJ2-7; D is unresolved. From germline, CDR1 is SGHVS and CDR2 FQNEAQ. Trimming took 6 bases from V and 2 from J, leaving 11 bases between them. CDR3 size: 13 residues. CDR3 sequence: CASRPGPAYEQYF. The CDR3 DNA sequence: TGTGCCAGCAGGCCGGGCCCCGCCTACGAGCAGTACTTC.

CDR3 DNA: TGTGCCAGCAGCTCAGAGGGGTGGGGCACAGATACGCAGTATTTT. This codes for CASSSEGWGTDTQYF. V usage is TRBV13 and J usage is TRBJ2-3; either TRBD1 or TRBD2 may fit D (5 bases each). Germline lookup yields CDR1 PRHDT and CDR2 FYEKMQ (reference sequence). Deletions cut 4 bases from V and 1 base from J, with 12 bases between. CDR3 size: 15 residues.

The chain joins TRBV14 to TRBJ2-5; D gene unclear. The assigned J gene may be wrong: the sequence end matches TRBJ2-7 better. The CDR3 is made up of 14 amino acids. Germline V CDR1 and CDR2: SGHDN, FVKESK. The CDR3 is CASSSQLLSYEQYF. The CDR3 nucleotides read TGTGCCAGCAGCTCCCAACTCCTCTCCTACGAGCAGTACTTC.

The J gene is TRBJ1-1, the V gene TRBV27; possible D gene TRBD1, 6 bases. Germline V gene lookup returns CDR1 MNHEY and CDR2 SMNVEV (reference sequence). The CDR3 contains 13 residues. V lost 3 bases and J 5 bases, leaving 10 bases between the germline ends. DNA of the CDR3: TGTGCCAGCAGTTTTTGGGGGGCGACTGAAGCTTTCTTT. Amino acid sequence: CASSFWGATEAFF.